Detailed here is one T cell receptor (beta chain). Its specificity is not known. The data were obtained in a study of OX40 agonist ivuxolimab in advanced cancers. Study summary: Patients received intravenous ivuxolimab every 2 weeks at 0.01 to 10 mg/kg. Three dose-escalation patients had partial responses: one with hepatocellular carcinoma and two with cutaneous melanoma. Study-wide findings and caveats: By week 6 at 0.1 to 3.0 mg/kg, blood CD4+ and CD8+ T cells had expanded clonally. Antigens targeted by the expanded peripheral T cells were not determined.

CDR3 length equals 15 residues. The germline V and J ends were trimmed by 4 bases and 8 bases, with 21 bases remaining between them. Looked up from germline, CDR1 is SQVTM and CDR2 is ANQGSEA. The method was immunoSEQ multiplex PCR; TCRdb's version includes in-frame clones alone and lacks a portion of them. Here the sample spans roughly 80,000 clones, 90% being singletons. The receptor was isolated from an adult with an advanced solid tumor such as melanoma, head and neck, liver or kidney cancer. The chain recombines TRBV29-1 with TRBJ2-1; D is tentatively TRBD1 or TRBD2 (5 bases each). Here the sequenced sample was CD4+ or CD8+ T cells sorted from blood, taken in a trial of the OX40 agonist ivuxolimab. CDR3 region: CSVAVGVATVHEQFF. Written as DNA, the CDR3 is TGCAGCGTTGCAGTTGGGGTAGCGACAGTCCATGAGCAGTTCTTC.